This entry concerns a single TCR beta chain. Its target is not known. The length of the CDR3 is 15 residues. Germline lookup yields CDR1 GTSNPN and CDR2 SVGIG (reference sequence). Deletions cut 0 bases from V and 2 bases from J, with 13 bases between. This sample is part of a study of regulatory dendritic cells for organ transplantation. Assay used: immunoSEQ multiplex PCR; TCRdb lists only in-frame clones, some missing. In the table there are 13,000 or so clones, 89% of which are singletons. Sorted subsets were CFSE-labeled and cultured approximately 5 days with allogeneic dendritic cells. The sample taken for sequencing was naive CD8+ T cells from blood cultured with regulatory dendritic cells. As to subset: CD45RA+ naive T cells. This TCR came from a human donor in good health. V gene TRBV30 combines with J gene TRBJ1-1; tentative D call: TRBD1 (5 bases). The CDR3 nucleotides are TGTGCCTGGAGTGTACGGTACGGGGGAAACACTGAAGCTTTCTTT. It yields the protein CAWSVRYGGNTEAFF.